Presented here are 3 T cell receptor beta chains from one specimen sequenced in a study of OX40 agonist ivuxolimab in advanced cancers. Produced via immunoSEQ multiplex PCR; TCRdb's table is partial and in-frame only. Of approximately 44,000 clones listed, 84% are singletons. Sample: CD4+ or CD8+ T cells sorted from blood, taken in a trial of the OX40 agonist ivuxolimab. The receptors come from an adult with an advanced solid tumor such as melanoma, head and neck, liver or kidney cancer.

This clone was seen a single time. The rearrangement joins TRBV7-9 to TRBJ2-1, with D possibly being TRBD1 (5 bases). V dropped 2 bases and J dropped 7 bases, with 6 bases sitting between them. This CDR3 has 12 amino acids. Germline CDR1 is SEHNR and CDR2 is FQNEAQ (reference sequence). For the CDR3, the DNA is TGTGCCAGCAGCTTACAGGGAAATGAGCAGTTCTTC. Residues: CASSLQGNEQFF.

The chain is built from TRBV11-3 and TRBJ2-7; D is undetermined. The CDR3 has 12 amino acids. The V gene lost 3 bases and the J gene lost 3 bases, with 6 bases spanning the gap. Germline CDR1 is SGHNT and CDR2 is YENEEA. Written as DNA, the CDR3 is TGTGCCAGCAGCTTCCGGAGCTACGAGCAGTACTTC. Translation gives CASSFRSYEQYF.

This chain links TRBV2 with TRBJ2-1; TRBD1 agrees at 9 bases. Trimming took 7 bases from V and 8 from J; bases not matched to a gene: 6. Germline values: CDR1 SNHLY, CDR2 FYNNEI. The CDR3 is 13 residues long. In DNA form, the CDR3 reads TGTGCCAGCACCCGGGACAGGGAGGATGAGCAGTTCTTC. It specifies CASTRDREDEQFF.